A single sample gave rise to the 17 T cell receptor beta chains below, sequenced in a study of T cell changes during pregnancy in multiple sclerosis. Repertoires were generated with immunoSEQ multiplex PCR, while TCRdb's copy carries only in-frame clones and drops some. This sample has about 44,000 clones; 80% to 95% occur once, and the top ten carry about 0.73%. The sample here was CD4+ T cells from peripheral blood mononuclear cells, taken in the first trimester of pregnancy. These receptors were collected from a female donor with multiple sclerosis, enrolled in a pregnancy study.

V gene TRBV9 combines with J gene TRBJ1-1, with a possible D match to TRBD1 (6 bases). Trimming pared 0 bases from V and 5 bases from J, leaving 14 bases between. The CDR3 has 15 amino acids. The germline V gene encodes CDR1 SGDLS and CDR2 YYNGEE. The CDR3 region has the DNA TGTGCCAGCAGCGTAGCTGACAGGAGCTATACTGAAGCTTTCTTT. This translates into CASSVADRSYTEAFF.

CDR3 in DNA: TGTGCCAGCAGCCCCCTCTCGCCGACTAGCGGCACCACAGATACGCAGTATTTT. Translating gives CASSPLSPTSGTTDTQYF. The V and J genes are TRBV4-2 and TRBJ2-3; TRBD2 matches 9 bases. Germline assignment: CDR1 LGHNA and CDR2 YNFKEQ. V gave up 4 bases and J gave up 2 bases; unmatched junction bases: 13. The CDR3 length is 18 residues.

This clone was seen more than once but under ten times. The rearrangement uses TRBV28 and TRBJ2-2; the D gene is possibly TRBD2 (7 bases). CDR3 length: 14 amino acids. Trimming shortened V by 8 bases and J by 5 bases, and 15 bases separated the two germline ends. Germline values: CDR1 MDHEN, CDR2 SYDVKM. The CDR3 here is CASLRGGKTGELFF. The CDR3 coding sequence is TGTGCCAGCTTAAGGGGGGGGAAAACCGGGGAGCTGTTTTTT.

This sequence joins TRBV19 and TRBJ2-7, with D perhaps matching TRBD1 (5 bases). CDR1 and CDR2 (germline): LNHDA, SQIVND (reference sequence). The ends were cut back, 4 bases at V and 4 bases at J, with 14 bases in the middle. This CDR3 region has 14 residues. For the CDR3, the DNA is TGTGCCAGTAGTACAGGGTTGAGAGCGTACGAGCAGTACTTC. It is translated as CASSTGLRAYEQYF.

The chain uses TRBV7-6 and TRBJ2-3; 7 bases align to TRBD2. This CDR3 has 18 residues. Germline CDR1 SGHVS, CDR2 FNYEAQ. V gave up 5 bases and J gave up 4 bases; unmatched junction bases: 18. CDR3 in DNA: TGTGCCAGCAGCCGGAATAGAAAGGACCGGGGAGGGGCAGATACGCAGTATTTT. Its protein is CASSRNRKDRGGADTQYF.

The V and J genes are TRBV6-7 and TRBJ2-2; no firm D call. TRBV6-7 counts as an open reading frame of uncertain function. CDR3 length equals 13 residues. V lost 3 bases to trimming and J lost 2 bases, with 4 bases between them. The CDR3 DNA sequence: TGTGCCAGCAGTTATATAAACACCGGGGAGCTGTTTTTT. Encoded protein: CASSYINTGELFF.

This chain connects TRBV6-6 to TRBJ2-3; possibly TRBD2 for D (5 bases). This CDR3 is built from 16 residues. CDR1 is MNHNY, CDR2 SVGAGI, per germline (reference sequence). Trimming stripped 8 bases from V and 0 bases from J, with 18 bases between. In nucleotides, the CDR3 is TGTGCCAGCGTAGAGTCAGGACTTACTAGCACAGATACGCAGTATTTT. Protein sequence: CASVESGLTSTDTQYF.

The rearrangement links TRBV27 to TRBJ2-1; 7 bases align to TRBD1. Germline-derived CDR1 and CDR2 are MNHEY and SMNVEV (reference sequence). The CDR3 has 17 residues. V shed 1 base, J shed 0 bases, and the junction held 6 bases outside the gene matches. As DNA, the CDR3 is TGTGCCAGCAGTTTATTGACAGGGCGAGTCTCCTACAATGAGCAGTTCTTC. This codes for CASSLLTGRVSYNEQFF.

The chain carries TRBV14 and TRBJ2-7; D gene uncertain. Germline lookup yields CDR1 SGHDN and CDR2 FVKESK. CDR3 length: 15 residues. Trimming shortened V by 4 bases and J by 3 bases, and 16 bases separated the two germline ends. The CDR3 spells CASSPLTASYYEQYF. In DNA, the CDR3 is TGTGCCAGCAGCCCCTTGACTGCCTCGTACTACGAGCAGTACTTC.

The CDR3 region has the DNA TGTGCCAGCAGCTTAGGACTAGCGGGTGGCGAGCAGTACTTC. Translated, it gives CASSLGLAGGEQYF. This chain joins TRBV7-9 and TRBJ2-7, with 10 bases that match TRBD2. Germline assignment: CDR1 SEHNR and CDR2 FQNEAQ (reference sequence). There are 14 residues in the CDR3. V gave up 1 base and J gave up 6 bases; unmatched junction bases: 3.

This clone was seen a few times. This rearrangement joins TRBV5-6 to TRBJ2-5; D is possibly TRBD1 (6 bases). V lost 0 bases to trimming and J lost 4 bases, with 10 bases between them. The CDR3 loop spans 14 amino acids. The germline CDR1 and CDR2 sequences are SGHDT and YYEEEE. CDR3 sequence (DNA): TGTGCCAGCAGCTTGGGGGGGCGCGGAGAGACCCAGTACTTC. It codes for CASSLGGRGETQYF.

This clone was seen only once. The rearrangement uses TRBV28 and TRBJ2-3; 11 positions agree with TRBD2. Germline CDR1 reads MDHEN; CDR2 reads SYDVKM. This CDR3 spans 15 amino acids. Trimming cost V 6 bases and J 5 bases; bases outside gene matches: 7. CDR3 in amino acids: CASSLSGRAKDTQYF. CDR3 nucleotide sequence: TGTGCCAGCAGCCTTAGCGGGAGGGCCAAAGATACGCAGTATTTT.

The CDR3 protein is CALGNNYGYTF. For the CDR3, the DNA is TGTGCCCTCGGGAATAACTATGGCTACACCTTC. V and J are TRBV30 and TRBJ1-2; D is unresolved. The CDR3 runs 11 residues. From germline, CDR1 is GTSNPN and CDR2 SVGIG (reference sequence). V lost 8 bases and J 1 base, leaving 8 bases between the germline ends.

The rearrangement links TRBV6-1 to TRBJ2-7; the match to TRBD1 covers 11 bases. Trimming at V came to 3 bases and at J to 7 bases, leaving 8 bases not matched to a gene. This CDR3 comprises 15 residues. The germline gives CDR1 MNHNS, CDR2 SASEGT. CDR3 sequence reads: CASSEGQGVVWEQYF. In DNA, the CDR3 is TGTGCCAGCAGTGAGGGACAGGGGGTCGTCTGGGAGCAGTACTTC.

V and J are TRBV19 and TRBJ2-7; a possible D gene is TRBD2 (5 bases). This CDR3 comprises 14 residues. Germline V CDR1 and CDR2: LNHDA, SQIVND (reference sequence). V lost 5 bases, J lost 3 bases, and 14 bases lay in between. CDR3 DNA sequence: TGTGCCAGTAGTTCCGGTTACGGGGACTACGAGCAGTACTTC. As protein: CASSSGYGDYEQYF. The complete variable domain, with remaining parts taken from reference TRBV19 and TRBJ2-7, reads DGGITQSPKYLFRKEGQNVTLSCEQNLNHDAMYWYRQDPGQGLRLIYYSQIVNDFQKGDIAEGYSVSREKKESFPLTVTSAQKNPTAFYLCASSSGYGDYEQYFGPGTRLTVT.

The gene calls are TRBV5-1 and TRBJ2-3; TRBD2 matches 7 bases. This CDR3 has 16 amino acids. Germline values: CDR1 SGHRS, CDR2 YFSETQ. J gave up 1 base and V 4 bases, and 9 bases lay outside the gene matches. CDR3 residues: CASSLHGGSGTDTQYF. CDR3 in DNA: TGCGCCAGCAGCCTGCATGGCGGGAGCGGCACAGATACGCAGTATTTT.

This chain uses TRBV28 with TRBJ1-3; 7 bases map to TRBD1. In germline, CDR1 is MDHEN, CDR2 SYDVKM. Losses at the gene ends were 5 bases for V and 3 bases for J; bases not matched to a gene: 10. This CDR3 region has 16 residues. DNA of the CDR3: TGTGCCAGCAGTCCATTGGACAGGTTGGTTGGAAACACCATATATTTT. Encoded protein: CASSPLDRLVGNTIYF.